This is a list of T cell receptor beta chains from one sample in a study of patients and donors after allogeneic stem cell transplantation. In TCRdb, the RT-PCR reads were re-called with MiXCR into one record per CDR3 protein. The sample contains approximately 430,000 distinct CDR3 sequences, roughly 16% of which appear only once. The sequencing input was blood, either unsorted or a sorted T cell fraction (not recorded which). The receptors shown here come from a human donor who was either an allogeneic HSCT recipient or a stem cell or donor lymphocyte infusion donor (not recorded which). It is not recorded whose cells these are; they may come from a transplant donor. Both conserved end residues are part of each CDR3.

v_call: TRBV5-1; cdr3_aa: CASSLGDAGAFETQYF
v_call: TRBV12-3/TRBV12-4; cdr3_aa: CASSLAGGPNEQFF
v_call: TRBV3-1; cdr3_aa: CASSQATGGYTF
v_call: TRBV6-1; cdr3_aa: CASAFELAGNYEQYF
v_call: TRBV28; cdr3_aa: CATRRKGLGGNTIYF
v_call: TRBV7-9; cdr3_aa: CASSRYGTGKYNEQFF
v_call: TRBV18; cdr3_aa: CASTTSGLSYEQYF
v_call: TRBV29-1; cdr3_aa: CSAGTAYEKLFF
v_call: TRBV12-3/TRBV12-4; cdr3_aa: CASSLGAALTYEQYF
v_call: TRBV14; cdr3_aa: CASSQKPNTEAFF
v_call: TRBV5-1; cdr3_aa: CASSSSGGTQETQYF
v_call: TRBV13; cdr3_aa: CASSKGQEETQYF
v_call: TRBV20-1; cdr3_aa: CSALAGDLYNEQFF
v_call: TRBV24-1; cdr3_aa: CATSDPGRMHEQFF
v_call: TRBV12-3/TRBV12-4; cdr3_aa: CASSFGTGHNYGYTF
v_call: TRBV7-9; cdr3_aa: CASSLAAGEGYTF
v_call: TRBV7-9; cdr3_aa: CASSRPAGGKGGYTF